This T cell receptor (beta chain) was sequenced for a study of CD8 T cells in Susac syndrome. Study-level points and caveats: None of the CD4+ T cell repertoires in Susac syndrome showed clonal expansion.

The authors carried out high-throughput sequencing of TCR beta. They applied it to CD8+ and CD4+ T cells obtained from blood. A quantity of about 0.45 to 1 ug RNA underwent reverse transcription using random hexamers. Multiplex PCR with immunoSEQ amplified the TCR beta CDR3 across 54 Vbeta and 13 Jbeta. TCRdb re-derived calls from the immunoSEQ multiplex PCR reads in MiXCR, one entry per CDR3 protein. This table has fewer than 200,000 distinct CDR3 sequences, approximately 94% appearing once. As to this clonotype: Its antigen remains unidentified.

V trimming: 5 bases; J trimming: 1 base; junction bases outside the gene matches: 9. CDR3 size: 16 residues. CDR1 is MNHEY, CDR2 SVGAGI, per germline. This clonotype originated in a human donor with Susac syndrome. What was sequenced was CD4+ T cells from PBMCs. The rearrangement uses TRBV6-5 and TRBJ2-3; 7 positions agree with TRBD2. In DNA form, the CDR3 reads TGTGCCAGCAGTATTCGACTAGCAGCCCGCACAGATACGCAGTATTTT. It codes for CASSIRLAARTDTQYF.